One T cell receptor beta chain is described in this entry. The data were obtained in a study of blood T cell repertoires in COVID-19. Study as a whole: T cells, B-cell-depleted T cells, or PBMCs provided the cDNA or gDNA that served as material.

The CDR3 sequence is 14 residues long. Germline CDR1 and CDR2: MNHNY and SVGAGI (reference sequence). V dropped 2 bases and J dropped 4 bases, with 11 bases sitting between them. Residents of around 24 US areas, aged about 18 to 95 years, made up the participants. The assay was immunoSEQ multiplex PCR, and TCRdb's table has in-frame clones only and misses some. The table lists around 190,000 clones, around 90% of them singletons. Sequenced: PBMCs or T cells enriched from blood (not recorded which). The origin of this receptor is a woman aged 18 to 35 who had recovered from COVID-19. The V call is TRBV6-6, the J call TRBJ1-1, with unresolved D. CDR3 sequence (DNA): TGTGCCAGCAGTTACGCAGCTCCGGGCACTGAAGCTTTCTTT. Translated, it gives CASSYAAPGTEAFF.